These 7 T cell receptor beta chains came from one sample sequenced in a study of sequential checkpoint blockade in melanoma. Using immunoSEQ multiplex PCR, the repertoire was profiled, and TCRdb retains in-frame clones only, with some absent. Of under 25,000 clones in the sample, more than 60% were seen once. Treatment meaning: randomized to nivolumab then ipilimumab (arm A) or the reverse (arm B). Sample: CD8+ T cells sorted from blood (inferred from file names), taken from a patient given nivolumab and ipilimumab in sequence. These receptors all stem from a human donor with melanoma.

This clone was picked up a small number of times. The gene calls are TRBV7-9 and TRBJ1-1; D remains unclear. Trimming removed 1 base from V and 11 bases from J, with 11 bases in between. The germline CDR1 and CDR2 sequences are SEHNR and FQNEAQ (reference sequence). This CDR3 has 12 residues. In DNA form, the CDR3 reads TGTGCCAGCAGCTTAGGTGCTTCGGAGGCTTTCTTT. It encodes CASSLGASEAFF.

As DNA, the CDR3 is TGCAGCGTTGGCTCAGCCGGGGGTCCCTACGAGCAGTACTTC. Protein sequence: CSVGSAGGPYEQYF. This chain connects TRBV29-1 to TRBJ2-7, with D possibly matching TRBD2 (6 bases). V was shortened by 4 bases and J by 2 bases, with 15 bases between the two germline ends. The CDR3 has 14 amino acids. CDR1 SQVTM and CDR2 ANQGSEA come from the germline V gene.

The chain combines TRBV11-1 with TRBJ2-7, with 9 bases identical to TRBD1. V shed 4 bases and J 3 bases; nucleotides not matched to a gene: 4. Germline CDR1 is SGHAT and CDR2 is FQDESV (reference sequence). The CDR3 has 14 residues. The CDR3 bases are TGTGCCAGCAGCTCCCGGGACAGGGACTACGAGCAGTACTTC. Translated: CASSSRDRDYEQYF.

A single count supports this clone. The chain is built from TRBV4-1 and TRBJ2-7; 8 bases map to TRBD2. Germline assignment: CDR1 MGHRA and CDR2 YSYEKL. With 0 bases clipped from V and 2 bases from J, the junction kept 6 bases outside the gene matches. There are 16 residues in the CDR3. The CDR3 DNA sequence: TGCGCCAGCAGCCAAGAACGGACTAGCCCTCCCTACGAGCAGTACTTC. It translates to CASSQERTSPPYEQYF.

The chain is built from TRBV6-6 and TRBJ2-7, with D tentatively TRBD2 (5 bases). CDR1 and CDR2 (germline): MNHNY, SVGAGI (reference sequence). The CDR3 is made up of 15 amino acids. Between the trimmed V and J ends, which lost 5 bases and 3 bases, there was a span of 17 bases. The CDR3: CASSPSRRIDYEQYF. The CDR3 DNA reads TGTGCCAGCAGTCCCAGCCGGAGGATCGACTACGAGCAGTACTTC.

This sequence joins TRBV11-2 and TRBJ2-7, with a weak D call TRBD2 (6 bases). Per the germline V gene, CDR1 is SGHAT and CDR2 is FQNNGV. Trimming removed 8 bases at V and 3 bases at J, with 17 bases between. The CDR3 is made up of 14 amino acids. CDR3: CASREGAGDYEQYF. CDR3 DNA: TGTGCCAGCCGTGAGGGAGCGGGCGACTACGAGCAGTACTTC.

The chain employs TRBV7-8 and TRBJ1-5; 7 nucleotides align to TRBD1. Per the germline V gene, CDR1 is SGHVS and CDR2 is FQNEAQ. CDR3 length: 14 residues. After removal of 4 bases from V and 3 bases from J, the junction contained 3 bases not matched to a gene. The DNA for the CDR3 is TGTGCCAGCAGCTCAACAGGGGCCAATCAGCCCCAGCATTTT. Amino acids: CASSSTGANQPQHF.